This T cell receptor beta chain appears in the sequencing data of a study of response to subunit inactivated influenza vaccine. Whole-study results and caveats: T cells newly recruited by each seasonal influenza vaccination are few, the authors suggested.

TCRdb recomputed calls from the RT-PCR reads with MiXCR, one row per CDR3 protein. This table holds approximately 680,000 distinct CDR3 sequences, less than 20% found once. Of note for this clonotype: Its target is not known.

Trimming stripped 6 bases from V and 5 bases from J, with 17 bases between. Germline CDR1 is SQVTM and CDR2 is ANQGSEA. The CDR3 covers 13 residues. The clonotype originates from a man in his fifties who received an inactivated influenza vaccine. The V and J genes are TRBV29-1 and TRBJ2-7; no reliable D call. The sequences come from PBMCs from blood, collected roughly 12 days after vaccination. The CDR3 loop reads CSVGDTPRNEQYF. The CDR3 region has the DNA TGCAGCGTCGGTGACACCCCTCGGAACGAGCAGTACTTC.